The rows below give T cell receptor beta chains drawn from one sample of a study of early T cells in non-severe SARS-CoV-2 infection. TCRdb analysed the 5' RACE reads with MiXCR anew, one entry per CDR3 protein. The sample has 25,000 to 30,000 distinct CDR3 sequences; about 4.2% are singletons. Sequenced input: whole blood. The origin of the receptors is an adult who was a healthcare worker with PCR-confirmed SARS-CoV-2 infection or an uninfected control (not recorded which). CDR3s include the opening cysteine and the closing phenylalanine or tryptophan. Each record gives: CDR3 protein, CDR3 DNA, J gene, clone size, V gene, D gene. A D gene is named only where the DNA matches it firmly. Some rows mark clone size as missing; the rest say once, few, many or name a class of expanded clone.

CASSLDLRLNTEAFF	TGTGCCAGCAGTTTAGATCTCCGTCTTAACACCGAAGCTTTCTTT	TRBJ1-1	few	TRBV27	NA
CASTTFPDRLSSYEQYF	TGTGCCAGCACCACATTCCCGGACAGGCTGAGCTCCTACGAGCAGTACTTC	TRBJ2-7	many	TRBV7-9	TRBD1
CASRSSYNEQFF	TGTGCCAGCAGATCTTCCTACAATGAGCAGTTCTTC	TRBJ2-1	many	TRBV9	NA
CASSWGFDTTVAEAFF	TGCGCCAGCAGCTGGGGCTTCGACACGACCGTCGCTGAAGCTTTCTTT	TRBJ1-1	many	TRBV5-1	NA
CATSGGNEQYF	TGTGCCACCAGTGGGGGGAACGAGCAGTACTTC	TRBJ2-7	few	TRBV24-1	NA
CAWSTDLNSYEQYF	TGTGCCTGGAGTACGGACTTGAACTCCTACGAGCAGTACTTC	TRBJ2-7	many	TRBV30	NA
CASSGASRIGELFF	TGCGCCAGCAGTGGGGCTTCTAGAATCGGGGAGCTGTTTTTT	TRBJ2-2	many	TRBV10-2	NA
CASSGRTLGTQYF	TGCGCCAGTTCCGGACGGACTCTGGGGACCCAGTACTTC	TRBJ2-5	many	TRBV10-1	NA
CASSYSYRQSYNEQFF	TGTGCCAGCAGTTACTCCTATAGGCAATCCTACAATGAGCAGTTCTTC	TRBJ2-1	NA	TRBV6-5	NA
CASRPSGGSYEQYF	TGTGCCAGCAGACCCTCGGGCGGGTCCTACGAGCAGTACTTC	TRBJ2-7	medium-sized	TRBV6-6	NA
CASSLGSGFDYGYTF	TGCGCCAGCAGCTTGGGTTCAGGATTTGACTATGGCTACACCTTC	TRBJ1-2	few	TRBV5-1	NA
CASTWGGVSYNEQFF	TGTGCCAGCACCTGGGGGGGGGTTTCCTACAATGAGCAGTTCTTC	TRBJ2-1	few	TRBV28	TRBD2
CSVERDRTAGYTF	TGCAGCGTTGAGAGAGACAGAACCGCCGGCTACACCTTC	TRBJ1-2	many	TRBV29-1	NA
CASSKHGGYEQYF	TGTGCCAGCAGTAAACACGGAGGCTACGAGCAGTACTTC	TRBJ2-7	many	TRBV28	NA
CASSSSTGEHTGELFF	TGCGCCAGCAGCTCGTCGACAGGGGAGCACACCGGGGAGCTGTTTTTT	TRBJ2-2	many	TRBV5-1	TRBD1
CASSQEQFQREQYF	TGCGCCAGCAGCCAAGAGCAGTTCCAGCGCGAGCAGTACTTC	TRBJ2-7	medium-sized	TRBV4-1	NA
CASSLRLAGGSSTDTQYF	TGTGCCAGCAGCTTGCGTCTAGCGGGAGGCTCTAGCACAGATACGCAGTATTTT	TRBJ2-3	few	TRBV5-6	TRBD2
CASSLMGSMNTEAFF	TGCGCCAGCAGCTTGATGGGAAGCATGAACACTGAAGCTTTCTTT	TRBJ1-1	many	TRBV5-1	NA
CSSMTGANYGYTF	TGCAGTTCAATGACAGGAGCTAACTATGGCTACACCTTC	TRBJ1-2	many	TRBV20-1	NA
CASSQLVVNTEAFF	TGTGCCAGCAGCCAACTCGTAGTCAACACTGAAGCTTTCTTT	TRBJ1-1	many	TRBV3-1	NA
CSGAGEYQETQYF	TGCAGCGGAGCGGGGGAGTACCAAGAGACCCAGTACTTC	TRBJ2-5	many	TRBV20-1	TRBD2
CASSLFGTASGEQYF	TGTGCCAGCAGTTTATTTGGGACAGCAAGTGGGGAGCAGTACTTC	TRBJ2-7	many	TRBV27	TRBD1
CAISGSIKGYGYTF	TGTGCCATCAGTGGGAGCATCAAAGGCTATGGCTACACCTTC	TRBJ1-2	many	TRBV10-3	NA
CASSSYRGTTSGELFF	TGTGCCAGCAGCTCCTACAGGGGAACCACTTCCGGGGAGCTGTTTTTT	TRBJ2-2	few	TRBV11-2	TRBD1
CASSPPAPNSQETQYF	TGTGCCAGCTCACCACCAGCGCCCAATTCCCAAGAGACCCAGTACTTC	TRBJ2-5	NA	TRBV18	NA
CASSIPRLNTEAFF	TGTGCCAGTAGTATTCCGCGGTTGAACACTGAAGCTTTCTTT	TRBJ1-1	few	TRBV19	NA
CSASLHNTGELFF	TGCAGTGCTAGTTTACATAACACCGGGGAGCTGTTTTTT	TRBJ2-2	many	TRBV20-1	NA
CASSLGAGELFF	TGTGCCAGCAGCCTCGGGGCCGGGGAGCTGTTTTTT	TRBJ2-2	NA	TRBV12-3/TRBV12-4	NA
CASSLGTGSDGYTF	TGTGCCAGCAGTCTCGGGACAGGTTCTGATGGCTACACCTTC	TRBJ1-2	many	TRBV12-3/TRBV12-4	TRBD1
CASRSGSTDTQYF	TGTGCCAGCAGATCGGGATCCACAGATACGCAGTATTTT	TRBJ2-3	many	TRBV6-2/TRBV6-3	NA
CASTKTVRAETQYF	TGTGCCAGCACCAAAACGGTGAGGGCAGAGACCCAGTACTTC	TRBJ2-5	many	TRBV11-2	NA
CASSGTGGTNEKLFF	TGCGCCAGCAGCGGGACGGGAGGTACTAATGAAAAACTGTTTTTT	TRBJ1-4	few	TRBV5-1	NA
CASSNTATSNQPQHF	TGTGCCAGCAGCAATACAGCTACCAGCAATCAGCCCCAGCATTTT	TRBJ1-5	NA	TRBV5-5	NA
CASSLEGPGYTF	TGTGCCAGCAGTTTAGAGGGCCCTGGCTACACCTTC	TRBJ1-2	few	TRBV12-3/TRBV12-4	NA
CASRLAGISTDTQYF	TGTGCCAGCAGATTAGCGGGGATTAGCACAGATACGCAGTATTTT	TRBJ2-3	few	TRBV7-2	TRBD2
CASSFQSSGANVLTF	TGTGCCAGCAGCTTCCAGTCGTCTGGGGCCAACGTCCTGACTTTC	TRBJ2-6	hyperexpanded	TRBV7-3	NA
CASSQETLSTQYF	TGCGCCAGCAGCCAAGAAACGCTTTCTACCCAGTACTTC	TRBJ2-5	many	TRBV4-1	NA
CASSESAGVVSDTQYF	TGCGCCAGCAGTGAGTCAGCAGGGGTCGTTTCAGATACGCAGTATTTT	TRBJ2-3	many	TRBV10-2	NA
CAISESIRGEENIQYF	TGTGCCATCAGTGAGTCGATTAGGGGGGAGGAAAACATTCAGTACTTC	TRBJ2-4	few	TRBV10-3	NA
CAWGSTGKKLFF	TGTGCCTGGGGATCAACAGGGAAAAAACTGTTTTTT	TRBJ1-4	many	TRBV30	NA
CASTGVRGFEQYF	TGTGCCAGTACCGGGGTTCGGGGATTCGAGCAGTACTTC	TRBJ2-7	medium-sized	TRBV19	NA
CASSQSPTSGATYEQYF	TGCGCCAGCAGCCAATCCCCAACTAGCGGGGCCACCTACGAGCAGTACTTC	TRBJ2-7	many	TRBV4-1	TRBD2
CASSTGQGIQETQYF	TGTGCCAGTAGTACCGGACAGGGGATCCAAGAGACCCAGTACTTC	TRBJ2-5	NA	TRBV19	TRBD1
CASSFSRNEQFF	TGTGCCAGCAGCTTTAGTAGGAATGAGCAGTTCTTC	TRBJ2-1	NA	TRBV7-9	NA
CASSQTGDYEAFF	TGCGCCAGCAGCCAAACAGGGGACTATGAAGCTTTCTTT	TRBJ1-1	NA	TRBV4-1	TRBD1
CATSRDSLNEQFF	TGTGCCACCAGCAGAGATTCTCTCAATGAGCAGTTCTTC	TRBJ2-1	few	TRBV15	NA
CASSDSWQGEKQFF	TGTGCCAGCAGTGACTCATGGCAGGGGGAAAAGCAGTTCTTC	TRBJ2-1	many	TRBV6-4	TRBD1
CASSPSQGNSEKLFF	TGTGCCAGCAGCCCCTCGCAGGGGAACAGTGAAAAACTGTTTTTT	TRBJ1-4	many	TRBV3-1	NA
CASSKGTAGTEAFF	TGTGCCAGCAGCAAAGGGACGGCGGGGACTGAAGCTTTCTTT	TRBJ1-1	many	TRBV11-2	NA
CASTMGGKIEQFF	TGTGCCAGCACCATGGGGGGGAAGATTGAGCAGTTCTTC	TRBJ2-1	many	TRBV12-3/TRBV12-4	TRBD2
CASSLKAAAGDEQYF	TGTGCCAGCAGCTTAAAAGCTGCAGCGGGAGACGAGCAGTACTTC	TRBJ2-7	NA	TRBV7-2	TRBD2
CASSHLGGESTDTQYF	TGTGCCAGCAGCCACCTTGGAGGCGAGAGCACAGATACGCAGTATTTT	TRBJ2-3	NA	TRBV3-1	NA
CASSESKGEAFF	TGCGCCAGCAGTGAGTCGAAAGGTGAAGCTTTCTTT	TRBJ1-1	many	TRBV10-1	NA
CSVITGSGNTIYF	TGCAGCGTTATTACAGGATCCGGAAACACCATATATTTT	TRBJ1-3	NA	TRBV29-1	NA
CASSPFGHRLAGANEQFF	TGTGCCAGCTCACCATTTGGCCATAGACTAGCGGGGGCCAATGAGCAGTTCTTC	TRBJ2-1	NA	TRBV18	TRBD2
CASSLGGPGSYNEQFF	TGTGCCAGCAGCTTGGGGGGCCCCGGCTCCTACAATGAGCAGTTCTTC	TRBJ2-1	many	TRBV7-2	NA
CASSLWTSGGSYEQYF	TGTGCCAGCAGCCTCTGGACTAGCGGGGGGTCCTACGAGCAGTACTTC	TRBJ2-7	many	TRBV3-1	TRBD2
CASSMHAGEADTQYF	TGTGCCAGTAGTATGCACGCAGGGGAGGCAGATACGCAGTATTTT	TRBJ2-3	once	TRBV19	NA
CSATGLAGYNEQFF	TGCAGTGCTACCGGACTAGCGGGCTACAATGAGCAGTTCTTC	TRBJ2-1	medium-sized	TRBV20-1	TRBD2